Given below is one TCR beta chain in context. The antigen remains undetermined. The sample belongs to a study of T cell responses to AZD1222 COVID-19 vaccine. Trimming shortened V by 1 base and J by 2 bases, and 8 bases separated the two germline ends. Per germline, CDR1 LGHDT and CDR2 YNNKEL (reference sequence). The CDR3 has 14 residues. Findings and limits, study-wide: When two AZD1222 doses had been given, Spike-specific TCR breadth and depth rose. Females made up more of the donors, who were largely white British, and clonal diversity may have come out too low. Repertoires were obtained solely post-peak T cell response. At baseline, seropositivity was found in only a handful of AZD1222 recipients.

Clones were read by immunoSEQ multiplex PCR, and TCRdb kept only the in-frame ones, dropping some. The sample consists of fewer than 120,000 clones, 88% of them appearing once. This TCR was recovered from an adult in good health. The chain combines TRBV3-1 (or the pseudogene TRBV3-2) with TRBJ2-5; D is uncertain. Sequenced here: peripheral blood, sampled on day 0 of AZD1222 vaccination. CDR3 sequence: CASSQVPSQETQYF. As DNA, the CDR3 is TGTGCCAGCAGCCAAGTACCCTCACAAGAGACCCAGTACTTC.